This TCR beta chain is from a study of blood T cell repertoires in COVID-19. In the study overall: Donors in the United States, Italy and Spain gave samples during acute or convalescent COVID-19.

CDR3 length: 13 residues. Unmatched junction bases numbered 0, after V lost 3 bases and J lost 3 bases. Germline lookup yields CDR1 LGHDT and CDR2 YNNKEL (reference sequence). Under the authors' procedure: Estimation of nucleated cell counts relied on the amplification of reference gene primers. Produced via immunoSEQ multiplex PCR; TCRdb's table is partial and in-frame only. From that table come the V and J calls and clone size; the DNA was used to work out D and trimming. This sample has 70,000 or so clones, with roughly 90% found just once. The clonotype comes from a human donor in a cohort sampled during active COVID-19. The sequenced material came from peripheral blood. The rearrangement links TRBV3-1 (or the pseudogene TRBV3-2) to TRBJ1-2; TRBD1 matches at 8 bases. The CDR3 coding sequence is TGTGCCAGCAGCCAGACAGGGGACTATGGCTACACCTTC. Its protein is CASSQTGDYGYTF.